This T cell receptor beta chain appears in the sequencing data of a study of shared T cell receptors in the human thymus. The table came from immunoSEQ multiplex PCR; TCRdb's copy has only in-frame clones and leaves some out. The sample contains about 500,000 clones, 75% to 85% of which appear only once. This CDR3 spans 12 amino acids. The trim removed 5 bases at V and 7 bases at J, leaving 2 bases unmatched. Germline CDR1 GTSNPN, CDR2 SVGIG (reference sequence). These data were also reused for a study on human thymus T cells. From that second work: Related work found strong thymic repertoire overlap between unrelated individuals.

This chain links TRBV30 with TRBJ2-1; 10 bases fit TRBD1. The receptor was isolated from a boy in the first two years of life with a congenital heart defect. The sequencing input was thymocytes. CDR3 coding DNA: TGTGCCTGGGGGGGACAGGGGAATGAGCAGTTCTTC. It specifies CAWGGQGNEQFF. Full variable domain (outside the CDR3, taken from reference TRBV30 and TRBJ2-1): SQTIHQWPATLVQPVGSPLSLECTVEGTSNPNLYWYRQAAGRGLQLLFYSVGIGQISSEVPQNLSASRPQDRQFILSSKKLLLSDSGFYLCAWGGQGNEQFFGPGTRLTVL.